This T cell receptor beta chain was sequenced during a study of OX40 agonist ivuxolimab in advanced cancers. Background on the study: One patient with hepatocellular carcinoma and two with cutaneous melanoma, three in all, had partial responses.

This table comes from immunoSEQ multiplex PCR, and its TCRdb copy is limited to in-frame clones, with some not included. This sample has tens of thousands of clones; 80% to 90% occur once, and the top ten carry about 0.99%. J gave up 6 bases and V 7 bases, and 5 bases lay outside the gene matches. This CDR3 has 12 amino acids. The V gene's germline CDR1 is MDHEN and CDR2 SYDVKM. The study, taken as a whole, reports: Researchers report that CD8+ T cells had, on average, more expanded clones than CD4+. By week 6 at 0.1 to 3.0 mg/kg, blood CD4+ and CD8+ T cells had expanded clonally.

Note on this clone: As yet, its antigen is unknown.

Sequencing used CD4+ or CD8+ T cells sorted from blood, obtained in a trial of the OX40 agonist ivuxolimab. The chain uses TRBV28 and TRBJ1-2; 7 positions match TRBD1. The sequence was obtained from an adult with an advanced solid tumor such as melanoma, head and neck, liver or kidney cancer. CDR3 DNA sequence: TGTGCCAGCACAGGGGACAGCAATGGCTACACCTTC. Translating it yields CASTGDSNGYTF.